These 29 T cell receptor beta chains were all obtained from the same sample, sequenced in a study of blood T cell repertoires in COVID-19. The method was immunoSEQ multiplex PCR; TCRdb's version includes in-frame clones alone and lacks a portion of them. This sample has 70,000 to 95,000 clones, with around four fifths found just once. Sample: peripheral blood. Receptor source: a woman aged 55-69 years with acute or convalescent COVID-19.

In this sample, this clone turned up a few times. Here the CDR3 reads CASRPPGVTEAFF. The CDR3 bases are TGTGCCAGCAGACCACCGGGTGTCACTGAAGCTTTCTTT. The gene calls are TRBV12-3 or TRBV12-4 and TRBJ1-1; D is undetermined. The V end was cut by 6 bases, the J end by 4 bases, with 12 bases between. The CDR3 length is 13 residues.

This chain links TRBV5-8 with TRBJ2-7; possibly TRBD2 for D (6 bases). There are 15 residues in the CDR3. The V end lost 7 bases, the J end lost 2 bases, and 19 bases lay between the germline ends. In germline, CDR1 is SGHTS, CDR2 YDEGEE. The CDR3 region has the DNA TGTGCCAGCGGCCGTCACGGCGCGGGGCCCTACGAGCAGTACTTC. This translates into CASGRHGAGPYEQYF.

The chain has TRBV11-2 and TRBJ2-2; a weak D match, TRBD1 (6 bases). CDR3 length: 17 amino acids. CDR1 is SGHAT, CDR2 FQNNGV, per germline. With 0 bases removed from V and 2 bases from J, the gap between germline ends came to 13 bases. The CDR3 region is CASSLELTGGNTGELFF. The CDR3 coding sequence is TGTGCCAGCAGCTTAGAATTGACAGGAGGTAACACCGGGGAGCTGTTTTTT.

The chain employs TRBV14 and TRBJ2-5; tentative D call: TRBD2 (7 bases). Trimming took 1 base from V and 5 from J, leaving 14 bases between them. The CDR3 length is 15 residues. CDR1 and CDR2 from the germline V gene are SGHDN and FVKESK. The CDR3 coding sequence is TGTGCCAGCAGCCAAGGTTTCGGGGGGCCGGAGACCCAGTACTTC. Amino acids: CASSQGFGGPETQYF.

The rearrangement uses TRBV14 and TRBJ2-7; D unresolved. The CDR3 loop spans 14 amino acids. The ends were cut back, 1 base at V and 2 bases at J, with 9 bases in the middle. Germline CDR1 and CDR2: SGHDN and FVKESK. The CDR3 region is CASSQVNLPYEQYF. The CDR3 DNA sequence: TGTGCCAGCAGCCAAGTAAATCTTCCCTACGAGCAGTACTTC. Based on the CDR3 plus reference TRBV14 and TRBJ2-7, the full variable domain is EAGVTQFPSHSVIEKGQTVTLRCDPISGHDNLYWYRRVMGKEIKFLLHFVKESKQDESGMPNNRFLAERTGGTYSTLKVQPAELEDSGVYFCASSQVNLPYEQYFGPGTRLTVT.

This clone was observed a handful of times. The V and J genes are TRBV9 and TRBJ2-2, with a possible D match to TRBD2 (6 bases). V was cut by 5 bases and J by 1 base, with 12 bases left in between. Looked up from germline, CDR1 is SGDLS and CDR2 is YYNGEE. The CDR3 contains 15 residues. CDR3 sequence reads: CASSWREENTGELFF. The CDR3, as DNA: TGTGCCAGCAGTTGGAGGGAGGAGAACACCGGGGAGCTGTTTTTT.

The chain combines TRBV3-1 (or the pseudogene TRBV3-2) with TRBJ1-1; D gene uncertain. Trimming removed 1 base at V and 5 bases at J, with 8 bases between. Germline CDR1 is LGHDT and CDR2 is YNNKEL (reference sequence). This CDR3 region has 13 residues. CDR3 bases: TGTGCCAGCAGCCAAGGCACAGTAACTGAAGCTTTCTTT. Its translation is CASSQGTVTEAFF.

The gene calls are TRBV2 and TRBJ1-1, with D perhaps matching TRBD1 (6 bases). This CDR3 has 15 residues. V was clipped by 7 bases and J by 4 bases, with 19 bases between them. Germline values: CDR1 SNHLY, CDR2 FYNNEI. In DNA, the CDR3 is TGTGCCAGCAATTTACAGGGATTGAAGGGCACTGAAGCTTTCTTT. Its translation: CASNLQGLKGTEAFF.

The genes are TRBV5-6 and TRBJ2-7, with a weak D call TRBD2 (5 bases). This CDR3 contains 13 residues. The germline V gene has CDR1 SGHDT and CDR2 YYEEEE. V was shortened by 0 bases and J by 7 bases, with 11 bases between the two germline ends. Here the CDR3 DNA reads TGTGCCAGCAGCTTGGCGGGGTTTCGGGAGCAGTACTTC. It is translated as CASSLAGFREQYF.

As DNA, the CDR3 is TGTGCCAGCATACCGGCCAGGTCTGAAGCTTTCTTT. It codes for CASIPARSEAFF. The chain recombines TRBV6-5 with TRBJ1-1; D gene ambiguous. The CDR3 length is 12 residues. Germline loops: CDR1 MNHEY, CDR2 SVGAGI. The V end was cut by 7 bases, the J end by 6 bases, with 12 bases between.

Note on this clone: Other DNA sequences within the sample encode an identical CDR3. This sequence joins TRBV18 and TRBJ2-3; no definite D call. Trimming left V 6 bases short and J 5 bases short, with 9 bases between. The CDR3 is 12 amino acids. CDR1 and CDR2 (germline): KGHSH, LQKENI. Here the CDR3 DNA reads TGTGCCAGCTCCCCGCCCGGAGATACGCAGTATTTT. It is translated as CASSPPGDTQYF. Based on the CDR3 plus reference TRBV18 and TRBJ2-3, the full variable domain is NAGVMQNPRHLVRRRGQEARLRCSPMKGHSHVYWYRQLPEEGLKFMVYLQKENIIDESGMPKERFSAEFPKEGPSILRIQQVVRGDSAAYFCASSPPGDTQYFGPGTRLTVL.

This chain joins TRBV7-2 and TRBJ2-1; 7 bases fit TRBD1. Germline V lookup: CDR1 SGHTA, CDR2 FQGNSA. V was clipped by 5 bases and J by 9 bases; unmatched bases: 13. This CDR3 is built from 15 residues. CDR3 sequence reads: CASSPRQGWTTEQFF. In DNA, the CDR3 is TGTGCCAGCAGCCCGCGACAGGGATGGACCACTGAGCAGTTCTTC.

This chain uses TRBV7-3 with TRBJ2-5; TRBD1 agrees at 12 bases. The germline gives CDR1 SGHTA, CDR2 FQGTGA. The V gene end was trimmed by 2 bases and the J gene end by 5 bases; junction bases not matched to a gene: 6. There are 16 residues in the CDR3. The CDR3 nucleotides read TGTGCCAGCAGCTTATCGGGACAGGGGGCGCGTGAGACCCAGTACTTC. Protein sequence: CASSLSGQGARETQYF. Combining the CDR3 with reference TRBV7-3 and TRBJ2-5 gives the whole variable domain GAGVSQTPSNKVTEKGKYVELRCDPISGHTALYWYRQSLGQGPEFLIYFQGTGAADDSGLPNDRFFAVRPEGSVSTLKIQRTERGDSAVYLCASSLSGQGARETQYFGPGTRLLVL.

V usage is TRBV3-1 (or the pseudogene TRBV3-2) and J usage is TRBJ1-6; TRBD1 matches 9 bases. V lost 6 bases, J lost 5 bases, and 5 bases stayed unmatched. The CDR3 consists of 15 residues. Per germline, CDR1 LGHDT and CDR2 YNNKEL (reference sequence). The CDR3 nucleotides are TGTGCCAGCAGACACCGGGACAGGGATAATTCACCCCTCCACTTT. Protein product: CASRHRDRDNSPLHF.

This clone appeared once. The chain carries TRBV12-3 or TRBV12-4 and TRBJ1-6, with no clear D. Trimming left V 3 bases short and J 7 bases short, with 4 bases between. This CDR3 has 12 amino acids. The chain's CDR3 is CASSFENSPLHF. DNA for the CDR3: TGTGCCAGCAGTTTTGAGAATTCACCCCTCCACTTT.

The chain carries TRBV1 and TRBJ1-3. TRBV1 is a known pseudogene. The CDR3 is made up of 16 amino acids. The CDR3 bases are TGCACCAGCAGCCAAGATCCGGGGGGGCCAGGAAACACCATATATTTT. Amino acids: CTSSQDPGGPGNTIYF.

This rearrangement joins TRBV2 to TRBJ1-1; D uncertain. The CDR3 loop spans 11 amino acids. Trimming pared 3 bases from V and 10 bases from J, leaving 9 bases between. The germline gives CDR1 SNHLY, CDR2 FYNNEI. The CDR3 DNA follows: TGTGCCAGCAGTGATGCGTCTGTAGCTTTCTTT. This translates into CASSDASVAFF.

The chain is built from TRBV4-1 and TRBJ2-6; weak D call: TRBD1 (6 bases). Trimming removed 4 bases from V and 2 bases from J, with 21 bases in between. Germline lookup yields CDR1 MGHRA and CDR2 YSYEKL. The CDR3 contains 19 residues. CDR3 nucleotides: TGCGCCAGCAGCCCAAGAATCATACAGGGATATACTGGGGCCAACGTCCTGACTTTC. Its translation is CASSPRIIQGYTGANVLTF.

V gene TRBV5-1 combines with J gene TRBJ1-4; the D is unclear. The CDR3 covers 10 residues. Germline V gene lookup returns CDR1 SGHRS and CDR2 YFSETQ. Trimming removed 9 bases at V and 4 bases at J, with 4 bases between. The CDR3 loop is CAIFNEKLFF. The CDR3 bases are TGCGCCATCTTTAATGAAAAACTGTTTTTT.

The rearrangement joins TRBV6-5 to TRBJ2-1, with a possible D match to TRBD1 (6 bases). Germline assignment: CDR1 MNHEY and CDR2 SVGAGI. The CDR3 runs 14 residues. V was trimmed by 0 bases and J by 6 bases, leaving 9 bases between them. CDR3 bases: TGTGCCAGCAGTTACTCGACCAGGGGCAATGAGCAGTTCTTC. Translation gives CASSYSTRGNEQFF.

This clone has a handful of counts. The chain uses TRBV6-5 and TRBJ1-5; TRBD1 agrees at 9 bases. In germline, CDR1 is MNHEY, CDR2 SVGAGI. The CDR3 is made up of 15 amino acids. V was clipped by 6 bases and J by 5 bases; unmatched bases: 8. The CDR3 is CASRGGQGMYQPQHF. The CDR3 DNA sequence: TGTGCCAGCAGAGGAGGACAGGGGATGTATCAGCCCCAGCATTTT.

V and J are TRBV18 and TRBJ2-7, with 9 nucleotides matching TRBD1. V lost 3 bases, J lost 4 bases, and 4 bases stayed unmatched. The germline gives CDR1 KGHSH, CDR2 LQKENI. This CDR3 is built from 14 residues. The CDR3 DNA sequence: TGTGCCAGCTCACCCAGACAGGGGGAGTACGAGCAGTACTTC. Encoded protein: CASSPRQGEYEQYF.

This rearrangement joins TRBV27 to TRBJ2-1, with 10 bases identical to TRBD2. Germline V gene data show CDR1 as MNHEY and CDR2 as SMNVEV (reference sequence). This CDR3 has 15 residues. V gave up 4 bases and J gave up 4 bases; unmatched junction bases: 4. The CDR3 protein is CASSYSGGGYNEQFF. The CDR3 DNA follows: TGTGCCAGCAGTTACAGCGGGGGGGGGTACAATGAGCAGTTCTTC.

The rearrangement links TRBV7-3 to TRBJ2-1; 9 bases are a match to TRBD2. Trimming cost V 0 bases and J 7 bases; bases outside gene matches: 7. This CDR3 spans 16 amino acids. The V gene's germline CDR1 is SGHTA and CDR2 FQGTGA. The CDR3 bases are TGTGCCAGCAGCTTAACCCCGGGACTAGCTGGGAATGAGCAGTTCTTC. Its translation is CASSLTPGLAGNEQFF.

The J gene is TRBJ2-4, the V gene TRBV2; 9 nucleotides align to TRBD1. There are 16 residues in the CDR3. Germline values: CDR1 SNHLY, CDR2 FYNNEI. V lost 7 bases, J lost 2 bases, and 9 bases stayed unmatched. The CDR3, as DNA: TGTGCCAGCATGAATGACAGGGGGGGGTCCAAAAACATTCAGTACTTC. Amino acid sequence: CASMNDRGGSKNIQYF.

The genes are TRBV18 and TRBJ2-7, with D maybe TRBD1 (6 bases). CDR3 length: 15 residues. The V gene lost 5 bases and the J gene lost 5 bases, with 19 bases spanning the gap. CDR1 is KGHSH, CDR2 LQKENI, per germline. CDR3 residues: CASSDRNVVGDEQYF. The CDR3 bases are TGTGCCAGCTCAGACAGGAACGTAGTTGGCGACGAGCAGTACTTC. Combining the CDR3 with reference TRBV18 and TRBJ2-7 gives the whole variable domain NAGVMQNPRHLVRRRGQEARLRCSPMKGHSHVYWYRQLPEEGLKFMVYLQKENIIDESGMPKERFSAEFPKEGPSILRIQQVVRGDSAAYFCASSDRNVVGDEQYFGPGTRLTVT.

This rearrangement joins TRBV7-9 to TRBJ1-4; 7 bases are shared with TRBD1. From germline, CDR1 is SEHNR and CDR2 FQNEAQ (reference sequence). This CDR3 has 16 residues. Trimming took 11 bases from V and 3 from J; bases not matched to a gene: 15. The chain's CDR3 is CAATGPTLGANEKLFF. DNA of the CDR3: TGTGCCGCGACAGGGCCAACCTTGGGAGCTAATGAAAAACTGTTTTTT.

This clone was counted only a few times. The CDR3 spells CASSLIAGGYEQYF. The CDR3 DNA is TGTGCCAGCAGCTTAATAGCGGGAGGGTACGAGCAGTACTTC. The J gene is TRBJ2-7, the V gene TRBV7-9; TRBD2 aligns across 11 bases. The CDR3 spans 14 residues. V trimming: 2 bases; J trimming: 4 bases; junction bases outside the gene matches: 1. In germline, CDR1 is SEHNR, CDR2 FQNEAQ (reference sequence).

The J gene is TRBJ1-1, the V gene TRBV5-8; D is undetermined. The CDR3 is 14 residues long. The V end was cut by 4 bases, the J end by 1 base, with 11 bases between. In germline, CDR1 is SGHTS, CDR2 YDEGEE. CDR3 DNA: TGTGCCAGCAGCCTTGCGGCGGCGAACACTGAAGCTTTCTTT. This codes for CASSLAAANTEAFF.